The rows below give T cell receptor beta chains drawn from one sample of a study of cytomegalovirus exposure and HLA in healthy donors. This table comes from immunoSEQ multiplex PCR, and its TCRdb copy is limited to in-frame clones, with some not included. The data show roughly 100,000 clones, 82% seen once. The material sequenced was PBMCs. The receptor source for this set is a man aged 30 to 45 in good health and CMV-seropositive. Each CDR3 is given with its conserved first and last residue. D genes are given only for firm matches. Only part of the rows carry a size: once, few, many, or a class if the clone is expanded.

-,-,TRBV6-5,TRBJ1-5,TGTGCCAGCAGGGGGGGAGGACAAAGCAATCAGCCCCAGCATTTT,CASRGGGQSNQPQHF
TRBD1,-,TRBV5-4,TRBJ1-2,TGTGCCAGCAGCACCCGGACAGGCGGCTACACCTTC,CASSTRTGGYTF
-,-,TRBV7-2,TRBJ1-5,TGTGCCAGCAGCATCAGGGGTCAGCCCCAGCATTTT,CASSIRGQPQHF
TRBD1,-,TRBV13,TRBJ2-7,TGTGCCAGCAGCGCGGGACAGGGCTCCTACGAGCAGTACTTC,CASSAGQGSYEQYF
-,-,TRBV19,TRBJ2-5,TGTGCCAGTAGTTCCCGGGAGACCCAGTACTTC,CASSSRETQYF
-,-,TRBV7-6,TRBJ2-2,TGTGCCAGCAGCTTCCAGCTTGAGGCCGGGGAGCTGTTTTTT,CASSFQLEAGELFF
TRBD2,-,TRBV9,TRBJ2-3,TGTGCCAGCAGCGAGAGAGCGGGATCTAGCACAGATACGCAGTATTTT,CASSERAGSSTDTQYF
-,-,TRBV15,TRBJ2-2,TGTGCCACCAGCAGGCTCCTGAACACCGGGGGGCTGTTTTTT,CATSRLLNTGGLFF
TRBD2,-,TRBV5-1,TRBJ2-2,TGCGCCAGCAGCTTCGGACTAGCGGCGAACACCGGGGAGCTGTTTTTT,CASSFGLAANTGELFF
-,few,TRBV5-5,TRBJ2-3,TGTGCCAGCAGCTTGGCCCCCCGGGAGACTAGCACAGATACGCAGTATTTT,CASSLAPRETSTDTQYF
TRBD1,few,TRBV28,TRBJ2-7,TGTGCCAGCAGTGACCGACCGGGACAGGGAATCGTGGCCTACGAGCAGTACTTC,CASSDRPGQGIVAYEQYF
-,-,TRBV27,TRBJ2-2,TGTGCCAGCAGTTTCATCCCTTTAGTCACCGGGGAGCTGTTTTTT,CASSFIPLVTGELFF
-,-,TRBV2,TRBJ1-3,TGTGCCAGCAGTGATTCGTCCGGGTGGGCAGGAGGCTTTTACAGAGGTATCTCTGGAAACACCATATATTTT,CASSDSSGWAGGFYRGISGNTIYF
-,-,TRBV6-5,TRBJ1-5,TGTGCCAGCAGTGAGTTGACAAGCAATCAGCCCCAGCATTTT,CASSELTSNQPQHF
-,-,TRBV2,TRBJ2-1,TGTGCCAGCAGACTAGGTGAGGTGTCCTACAATGAGCAGTTCTTC,CASRLGEVSYNEQFF
TRBD1,-,TRBV30,TRBJ1-4,TGTGCCTGGAGTGGACAGGGGATTGAAAAACTGTTTTTT,CAWSGQGIEKLFF
-,-,TRBV10-3,TRBJ1-5,TGTGCCATCAGTGAGTCCTGGGAGCAGCCCCAGCATTTT,CAISESWEQPQHF
-,-,TRBV18,TRBJ1-5,TGTGCCAGCTCAATATCGACAGGAAGCAATCAGCCCCAGCATTTT,CASSISTGSNQPQHF
TRBD1,few,TRBV6-5,TRBJ2-1,TGTGCCAGCAGTTACTCTGACAGGGTTTCCTACAATGAGCAGTTCTTC,CASSYSDRVSYNEQFF
-,-,TRBV6-5,TRBJ1-3,TGTGCCAGCAGAACAGGGTCCCCTGGAAACACCATATATTTT,CASRTGSPGNTIYF
-,-,TRBV5-1,TRBJ1-2,TGCGCCAGCAGCCCGGGGGGCGGCTACACCTTC,CASSPGGGYTF
TRBD1,few,TRBV15,TRBJ1-2,TGTGCCACCAGCAGAGATTATCCGGGACAGGGACACAATGGCTACACCTTC,CATSRDYPGQGHNGYTF
-,-,TRBV6-6,TRBJ2-2,TGTGCCAGCAGCCCTTCGGGGCCGGGGAGGGGGGAGCTGTTTTTT,CASSPSGPGRGELFF
-,-,TRBV5-1,TRBJ1-6,TGCGCCAGCAGCTTCCAGGGCAGCTCCTATAATTCACCCCTCCACTTT,CASSFQGSSYNSPLHF
-,-,TRBV19,TRBJ2-3,TGTGCCAGTAGTATTACATTTTCCACAGATACGCAGTATTTT,CASSITFSTDTQYF
TRBD2,-,TRBV10-3,TRBJ2-1,TGTGCCATCAGTCCGACTAGCGGGATTGGGAACGAGCAGTTCTTC,CAISPTSGIGNEQFF